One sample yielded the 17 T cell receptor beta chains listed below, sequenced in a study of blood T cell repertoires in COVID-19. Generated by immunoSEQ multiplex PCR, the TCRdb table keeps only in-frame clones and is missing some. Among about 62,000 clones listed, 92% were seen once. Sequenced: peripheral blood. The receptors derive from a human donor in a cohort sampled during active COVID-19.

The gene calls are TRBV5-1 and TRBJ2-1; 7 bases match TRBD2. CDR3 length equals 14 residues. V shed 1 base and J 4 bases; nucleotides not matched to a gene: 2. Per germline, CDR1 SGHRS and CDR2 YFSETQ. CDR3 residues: CASSLPSGYNEQFF. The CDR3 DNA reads TGCGCCAGCAGCTTGCCTAGCGGATACAATGAGCAGTTCTTC.

CDR3 in amino acids: CASSPLPSLTSGANVLTF. As DNA, the CDR3 is TGTGCCAGCTCACCACTTCCCAGTCTCACCTCTGGGGCCAACGTCCTGACTTTC. V and J are TRBV18 and TRBJ2-6; no reliable D call. The CDR3 is made up of 18 amino acids. Germline lookup yields CDR1 KGHSH and CDR2 LQKENI. V was trimmed by 1 base and J by 0 bases, leaving 13 bases between them.

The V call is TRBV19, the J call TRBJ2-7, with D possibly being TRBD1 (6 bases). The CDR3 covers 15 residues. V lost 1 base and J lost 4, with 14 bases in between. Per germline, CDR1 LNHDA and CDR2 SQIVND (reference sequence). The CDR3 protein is CASSIARQGIYEQYF. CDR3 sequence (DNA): TGTGCCAGTAGTATAGCTCGGCAGGGGATTTACGAGCAGTACTTC. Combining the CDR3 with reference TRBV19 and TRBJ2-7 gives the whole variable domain DGGITQSPKYLFRKEGQNVTLSCEQNLNHDAMYWYRQDPGQGLRLIYYSQIVNDFQKGDIAEGYSVSREKKESFPLTVTSAQKNPTAFYLCASSIARQGIYEQYFGPGTRLTVT.

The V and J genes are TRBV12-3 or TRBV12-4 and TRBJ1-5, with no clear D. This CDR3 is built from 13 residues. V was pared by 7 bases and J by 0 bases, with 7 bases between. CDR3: CASTADSNQPQHF. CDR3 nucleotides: TGTGCCAGCACCGCGGATAGCAATCAGCCCCAGCATTTT.

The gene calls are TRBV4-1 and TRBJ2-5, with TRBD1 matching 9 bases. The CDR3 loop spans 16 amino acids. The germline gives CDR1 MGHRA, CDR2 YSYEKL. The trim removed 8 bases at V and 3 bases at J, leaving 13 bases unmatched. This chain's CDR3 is CASSTPGTGYEETQYF. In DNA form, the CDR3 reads TGCGCCAGCTCAACCCCCGGGACAGGGTACGAAGAGACCCAGTACTTC.

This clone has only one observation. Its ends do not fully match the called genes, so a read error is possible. CDR3 DNA sequence: TGTGCCAGCAGCTTGGCCAAGAACAGTGAAGCTTTCTTT. Protein: CASSLAKNSEAFF. J is TRBJ1-1 and V is TRBV5-4; no definite D call. Germline values: CDR1 SGHNT, CDR2 YYREEE (reference sequence). CDR3 length: 13 residues.

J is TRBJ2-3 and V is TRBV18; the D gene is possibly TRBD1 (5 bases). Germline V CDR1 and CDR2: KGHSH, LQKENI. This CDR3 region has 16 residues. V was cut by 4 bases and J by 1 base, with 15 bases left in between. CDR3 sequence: CASSLRWGSRTDTQYF. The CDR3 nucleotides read TGTGCCAGCTCACTGAGGTGGGGCAGCCGCACAGATACGCAGTATTTT.

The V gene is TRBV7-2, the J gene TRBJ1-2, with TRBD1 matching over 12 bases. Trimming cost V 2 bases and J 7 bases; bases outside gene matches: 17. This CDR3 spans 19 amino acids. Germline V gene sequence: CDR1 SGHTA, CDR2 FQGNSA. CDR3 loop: CASSLSVRVGTGGASGYTF. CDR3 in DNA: TGTGCCAGCAGCTTATCGGTGAGAGTGGGGACAGGGGGCGCCTCTGGCTACACCTTC.

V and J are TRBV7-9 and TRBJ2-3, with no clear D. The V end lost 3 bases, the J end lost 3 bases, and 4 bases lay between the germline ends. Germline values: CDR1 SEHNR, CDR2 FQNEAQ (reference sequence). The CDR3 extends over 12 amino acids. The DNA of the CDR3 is TGTGCCAGCAGCTTCAGTACAGATACGCAGTATTTT. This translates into CASSFSTDTQYF. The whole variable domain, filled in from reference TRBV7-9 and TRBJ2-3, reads DTGVSQNPRHKITKRGQNVTFRCDPISEHNRLYWYRQTLGQGPEFLTYFQNEAQLEKSRLLSDRFSAERPKGSFSTLEIQRTEQGDSAMYLCASSFSTDTQYFGPGTRLTVL.

CDR3 DNA: TGTGCCAGCTCACCATCTTTGTGGGGGGTGGCTTTCTTT. Its translation is CASSPSLWGVAFF. The chain combines TRBV18 with TRBJ1-1; D is perhaps TRBD1 (5 bases). V was shortened by 2 bases and J by 11 bases, with 15 bases between the two germline ends. Germline V gene data show CDR1 as KGHSH and CDR2 as LQKENI. This CDR3 has 13 amino acids.

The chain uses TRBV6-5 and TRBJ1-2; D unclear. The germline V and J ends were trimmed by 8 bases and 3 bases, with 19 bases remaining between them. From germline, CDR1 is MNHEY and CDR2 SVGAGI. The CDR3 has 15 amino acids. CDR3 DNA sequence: TGTGCCAGCCAGTTCGCGGCAGGAGGGTACTATGGCTACACCTTC. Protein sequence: CASQFAAGGYYGYTF.

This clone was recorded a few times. The CDR3 DNA is TGTGCCAGCAGTTACTCCCCCCGCTATGGCTACACCTTC. Its translation: CASSYSPRYGYTF. This chain joins TRBV6-5 and TRBJ1-2; D uncertain. Trimming stripped 0 bases from V and 4 bases from J, with 6 bases between. Germline CDR1 and CDR2: MNHEY and SVGAGI. The CDR3 is 13 amino acids.

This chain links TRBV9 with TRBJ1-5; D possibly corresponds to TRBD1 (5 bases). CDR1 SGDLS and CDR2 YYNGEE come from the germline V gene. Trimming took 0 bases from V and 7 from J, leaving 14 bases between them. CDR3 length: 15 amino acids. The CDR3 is CASSVGGGEWQPQHF. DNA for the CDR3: TGTGCCAGCAGCGTAGGGGGGGGAGAGTGGCAGCCCCAGCATTTT. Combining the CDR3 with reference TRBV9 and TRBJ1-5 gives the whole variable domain DSGVTQTPKHLITATGQRVTLRCSPRSGDLSVYWYQQSLDQGLQFLIQYYNGEERAKGNILERFSAQQFPDLHSELNLSSLELGDSALYFCASSVGGGEWQPQHFGDGTRLSIL.

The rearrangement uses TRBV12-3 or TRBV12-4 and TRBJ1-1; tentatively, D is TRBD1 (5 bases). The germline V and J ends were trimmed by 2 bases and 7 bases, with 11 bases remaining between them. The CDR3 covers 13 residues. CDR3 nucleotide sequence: TGTGCCAGCAGTTTAAAAGGGGAAAGTGAAGCTTTCTTT. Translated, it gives CASSLKGESEAFF.

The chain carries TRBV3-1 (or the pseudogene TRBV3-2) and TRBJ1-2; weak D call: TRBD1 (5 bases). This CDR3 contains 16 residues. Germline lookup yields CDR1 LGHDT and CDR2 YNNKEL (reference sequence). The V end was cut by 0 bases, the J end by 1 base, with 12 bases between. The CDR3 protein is CASSQDLGHINYGYTF. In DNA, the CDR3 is TGTGCCAGCAGCCAAGATCTAGGACACATTAACTATGGCTACACCTTC.

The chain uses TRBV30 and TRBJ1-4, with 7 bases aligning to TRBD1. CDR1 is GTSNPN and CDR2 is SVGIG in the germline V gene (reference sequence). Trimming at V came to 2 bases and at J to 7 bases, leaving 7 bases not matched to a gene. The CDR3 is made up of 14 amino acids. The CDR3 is CAWSSTGLSEKLFF. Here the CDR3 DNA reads TGTGCCTGGAGTTCGACAGGGTTAAGTGAAAAACTGTTTTTT.

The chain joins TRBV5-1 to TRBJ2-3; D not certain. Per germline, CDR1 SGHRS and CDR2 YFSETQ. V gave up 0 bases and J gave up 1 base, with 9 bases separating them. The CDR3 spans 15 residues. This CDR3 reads CASSLVSQGTDTQYF. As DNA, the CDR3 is TGCGCCAGCAGCTTGGTTTCTCAGGGCACAGATACGCAGTATTTT.